What follows are 15 T cell receptor beta chains derived from one specimen sequenced in a study of CD8 T cells in Susac syndrome. RNA, at about 0.45 to 1 ug, was reverse transcribed with random hexamers. TCRdb independently ran MiXCR on the immunoSEQ multiplex PCR reads; one entry per CDR3 protein. The sample lists about 160,000 distinct CDR3 sequences; approximately 95% were seen once. The sequenced material came from CD4+ T cells from PBMCs. The origin of the receptors is a human donor with multiple sclerosis.

This clonotype was seen a few times. This CDR3 is CASSQDGRGSGELFF. DNA of the CDR3: TGTGCCAGCAGCCAAGACGGGCGGGGTTCCGGGGAGCTGTTTTTT. The genes are TRBV3-1 and TRBJ2-2; a weak D match, TRBD2 (6 bases). Deletions cut 0 bases from V and 6 bases from J, with 11 bases between. The CDR3 contains 15 residues. Germline CDR1 LGHDT, CDR2 YNNKEL (reference sequence). The full variable domain, its missing parts supplied by reference TRBV3-1 and TRBJ2-2, is DTAVSQTPKYLVTQMGNDKSIKCEQNLGHDTMYWYKQDSKKFLKIMFSYNNKELIINETVPNRFSPKSPDKAHLNLHINSLELGDSAVYFCASSQDGRGSGELFFGEGSRLTVL.

The rearrangement links TRBV19 to TRBJ2-5; 9 bases map to TRBD2. Germline V gives CDR1 LNHDA, CDR2 SQIVND (reference sequence). J lost 2 bases, V lost 3 bases, and 7 bases had no gene match. The CDR3 loop spans 16 amino acids. The CDR3 nucleotides read TGTGCCAGTAGTATTCAGGTCCTAGCGGGGCAAGAGACCCAGTACTTC. Its protein product is CASSIQVLAGQETQYF.

The chain links TRBV12-3 or TRBV12-4 to TRBJ2-5, with 12 bases that match TRBD2. With 6 bases clipped from V and 5 bases from J, the junction kept 10 bases outside the gene matches. This CDR3 has 16 residues. The CDR3 is CASSSRLAGVWETQYF. CDR3 DNA: TGTGCCAGCAGCTCTCGACTAGCGGGAGTTTGGGAGACCCAGTACTTC.

The genes are TRBV24-1 and TRBJ2-1; tentatively, D is TRBD1 (5 bases). Germline values: CDR1 KGHDR, CDR2 SFDVKD. The germline V and J ends were trimmed by 4 bases and 8 bases, with 14 bases remaining between them. CDR3 length equals 14 residues. The CDR3, as DNA: TGTGCCACCAGTGAAACAGAGCCCAGGGATGAGCAGTTCTTC. Translated: CATSETEPRDEQFF.

The genes are TRBV27 and TRBJ2-2, with no clear D. Trimming took 1 base from V and 1 from J, leaving 10 bases between them. The germline gives CDR1 MNHEY, CDR2 SMNVEV (reference sequence). The CDR3 covers 16 residues. CDR3 nucleotides: TGTGCCAGCAGTTTATACCAGCACATGAACACCGGGGAGCTGTTTTTT. It encodes CASSLYQHMNTGELFF.

This chain uses TRBV27 with TRBJ1-4; 8 bases align to TRBD1. Germline CDR1 and CDR2: MNHEY and SMNVEV (reference sequence). After removal of 7 bases from V and 0 bases from J, the junction contained 10 bases not matched to a gene. This CDR3 is built from 17 residues. The CDR3 DNA sequence: TGTGCCAGCACGCGACAGGGGACACCGGCAACTAATGAAAAACTGTTTTTT. Translation gives CASTRQGTPATNEKLFF. Based on the CDR3 plus reference TRBV27 and TRBJ1-4, the full variable domain is EAQVTQNPRYLITVTGKKLTVTCSQNMNHEYMSWYRQDPGLGLRQIYYSMNVEVTDKGDVPEGYKVSRKEKRNFPLILESPSPNQTSLYFCASTRQGTPATNEKLFFGSGTQLSVL.

CDR3 region: CASNSDRSGANVLTF. The CDR3 DNA reads TGCGCCAGCAACTCGGACAGGTCTGGGGCCAACGTCCTGACTTTC. The chain joins TRBV5-1 to TRBJ2-6, with TRBD1 matching 7 bases. CDR1 and CDR2 (germline): SGHRS, YFSETQ. V shed 6 bases and J 1 base; nucleotides not matched to a gene: 4. This CDR3 is built from 15 residues.

J is TRBJ1-1 and V is TRBV6-2 or TRBV6-3; D uncertain. V dropped 5 bases and J dropped 0 bases, with 13 bases sitting between them. This CDR3 has 15 residues. The V gene's germline CDR1 is MNHEY and CDR2 SVGEGT. CDR3 loop: CASSQPGSMNTEAFF. The CDR3 nucleotides are TGTGCCAGCAGTCAACCGGGGTCCATGAACACTGAAGCTTTCTTT.

This chain connects TRBV5-1 to TRBJ1-4, with no clear D. CDR1 SGHRS and CDR2 YFSETQ come from the germline V gene. This CDR3 is 16 amino acids long. V lost 0 bases and J 4 bases, leaving 13 bases between the germline ends. CDR3 in DNA: TGCGCCAGCAGCTTGGTTGGCTTTCCATATAATGAAAAACTGTTTTTT. This sequence encodes CASSLVGFPYNEKLFF.

The chain carries TRBV7-2 and TRBJ2-5, with TRBD1 as a possible D gene (5 bases). The V and J ends lost 7 bases and 5 bases respectively, with 17 bases between them. CDR1 SGHTA and CDR2 FQGNSA come from the germline V gene. This CDR3 has 14 residues. Here the CDR3 reads CASTEWGAQETQYF. In DNA, the CDR3 is TGTGCCAGCACCGAGTGGGGCGCCCAGGAGACCCAGTACTTC.

The rearrangement links TRBV5-1 to TRBJ1-2; D is unclear. CDR3 size: 13 residues. Germline V lookup: CDR1 SGHRS, CDR2 YFSETQ. Trimming removed 4 bases from V and 6 bases from J, with 13 bases in between. CDR3 in DNA: TGCGCCAGCAGCACCACCCCAGGCCATGGCTACACCTTC. This codes for CASSTTPGHGYTF.

This chain connects TRBV23-1 to TRBJ2-2; D ambiguous. TRBV23-1 has ORF status, its function being uncertain. Between the trimmed V and J ends, which lost 0 bases and 1 base, there was a span of 9 bases. The CDR3 sequence is 16 residues long. The CDR3 DNA reads TGCGCCAGCAGTCAATCCGCAGAGATGAACACCGGGGAGCTGTTTTTT. Protein sequence: CASSQSAEMNTGELFF.

This chain uses TRBV18 with TRBJ1-5; D is unclear. The germline V and J ends were trimmed by 8 bases and 6 bases, with 14 bases remaining between them. The CDR3 runs 13 residues. The germline gives CDR1 KGHSH, CDR2 LQKENI. The CDR3 region has the DNA TGTGCCAGCAAGGACGGGTTCGGTCAGCCCCAGCATTTT. Its protein is CASKDGFGQPQHF. The entire variable domain, with the rest obtained from reference TRBV18 and TRBJ1-5, is as follows: NAGVMQNPRHLVRRRGQEARLRCSPMKGHSHVYWYRQLPEEGLKFMVYLQKENIIDESGMPKERFSAEFPKEGPSILRIQQVVRGDSAAYFCASKDGFGQPQHFGDGTRLSIL.

The chain is built from TRBV20-1 and TRBJ2-1, with D perhaps matching TRBD1 or TRBD2 (5 bases each). The CDR3 runs to 11 residues. Trimming removed 3 bases at V and 12 bases at J, with 12 bases between. Looked up from germline, CDR1 is DFQATT and CDR2 is SNEGSKA (reference sequence). CDR3 DNA sequence: TGCAGTGCTAGTCGGGACCCCGGGCAGTTCTTC. Protein: CSASRDPGQFF.

The chain recombines TRBV6-2 or TRBV6-3 with TRBJ1-2; D might be TRBD1 (6 bases). The ends were cut back, 2 bases at V and 7 bases at J, with 11 bases in the middle. Germline CDR1 and CDR2: MNHEY and SVGEGT. This CDR3 comprises 13 residues. The CDR3: CASSYRDISGYTF. CDR3 in DNA: TGTGCCAGCAGTTACCGGGACATTAGTGGCTACACCTTC.